The 14 T cell receptor beta chains reported below all come from one sample, sequenced in a study of blood T cell repertoires in COVID-19. Produced via immunoSEQ multiplex PCR; TCRdb's table is partial and in-frame only. The data show about 180,000 clones, approximately 80% seen once. Sequencing input: peripheral blood. These receptors all stem from a human donor in a cohort sampled during active COVID-19.

The rearrangement uses TRBV19 and TRBJ2-5; D gene ambiguous. The germline V and J ends were trimmed by 3 bases and 2 bases, with 10 bases remaining between them. The CDR3 contains 14 residues. Germline loops: CDR1 LNHDA, CDR2 SQIVND (reference sequence). The CDR3 bases are TGTGCCAGTAGTATCTCATCCAGTCAAGAGACCCAGTACTTC. This sequence encodes CASSISSSQETQYF.

This clone was picked up one time. The V call is TRBV7-2, the J call TRBJ1-5, with unresolved D. The CDR3 totals 16 residues. Trimming left V 0 bases short and J 0 bases short, with 9 bases between. Germline CDR1 SGHTA, CDR2 FQGNSA. The CDR3 sequence: CASSLAQQYSNQPQHF. DNA of the CDR3: TGTGCCAGCAGCTTAGCGCAACAGTATAGCAATCAGCCCCAGCATTTT.

The rearrangement links TRBV4-2 to TRBJ1-4; weak D call: TRBD1 (6 bases). CDR1 is LGHNA, CDR2 YNFKEQ, per germline. V was trimmed by 2 bases and J by 2 bases, leaving 6 bases between them. The CDR3 is made up of 14 amino acids. The CDR3 reads CASSQQGTNEKLFF. For the CDR3, the DNA is TGTGCCAGCAGCCAACAGGGGACTAATGAAAAACTGTTTTTT.

This chain joins TRBV19 and TRBJ2-7, with 7 positions matching TRBD2. The CDR3 has 17 residues. Trimming at V came to 8 bases and at J to 0 bases, leaving 16 bases not matched to a gene. The V gene's germline CDR1 is LNHDA and CDR2 SQIVND (reference sequence). In DNA form, the CDR3 reads TGTGCCAGTGCTACGATAGGGGAGGGACCGAACTCCTACGAGCAGTACTTC. This sequence encodes CASATIGEGPNSYEQYF.

The genes are TRBV6-2 or TRBV6-3 and TRBJ1-5; the D gene is possibly TRBD1 (6 bases). CDR3 length: 17 residues. V was trimmed by 3 bases and J by 4 bases, leaving 19 bases between them. Germline lookup yields CDR1 MNHEY and CDR2 SVGEGT. The CDR3 sequence is CASSYGWSQGRNQPQHF. DNA of the CDR3: TGTGCCAGCAGTTATGGGTGGAGTCAGGGGAGAAATCAGCCCCAGCATTTT.

The rearrangement uses TRBV19 and TRBJ1-1; 7 nucleotides match TRBD1. V shed 1 base, J shed 10 bases, and the junction held 6 bases outside the gene matches. The germline V gene has CDR1 LNHDA and CDR2 SQIVND (reference sequence). The length of the CDR3 is 13 residues. This CDR3 reads CASSIVGGRVAFF. The CDR3 coding sequence is TGTGCCAGTAGTATAGTAGGGGGCCGCGTAGCTTTCTTT.

The sample holds a few counts of this clone. The chain joins TRBV4-2 to TRBJ2-7; tentative D call: TRBD2 (6 bases). The V and J ends lost 1 base and 6 bases respectively, with 13 bases between them. The CDR3 runs 14 residues. Germline V CDR1 and CDR2: LGHNA, YNFKEQ. CDR3 residues: CASSQVAEGSEQYF. CDR3 nucleotides: TGTGCCAGCAGCCAAGTTGCGGAGGGGTCCGAGCAGTACTTC.

This clone has only one observation. CDR3 sequence reads: CASSLRTGRYEQYF. The CDR3, as DNA: TGTGCCAGCAGCTTAAGGACAGGACGATACGAGCAGTACTTC. V and J are TRBV11-2 and TRBJ2-7, with 7 bases that match TRBD1. This CDR3 is built from 14 residues. Germline values: CDR1 SGHAT, CDR2 FQNNGV. V lost 2 bases and J lost 4; bases outside the gene matches: 5.

The sample holds a few counts of this clone. The gene calls are TRBV7-3 and TRBJ2-6, with D unclear. The CDR3 sequence is 13 residues long. V was trimmed by 5 bases and J by 4 bases, leaving 6 bases between them. Germline lookup yields CDR1 SGHTA and CDR2 FQGTGA. Here the CDR3 reads CASSASGANVLTF. The CDR3 coding sequence is TGTGCCAGCAGCGCGTCCGGGGCCAACGTCCTGACTTTC. Together with reference TRBV7-3 and TRBJ2-6, the CDR3 gives the full variable domain: GAGVSQTPSNKVTEKGKYVELRCDPISGHTALYWYRQSLGQGPEFLIYFQGTGAADDSGLPNDRFFAVRPEGSVSTLKIQRTERGDSAVYLCASSASGANVLTFGAGSRLTVL.

The CDR3: CASIEGGRDYEQYF. DNA of the CDR3: TGTGCCAGCATCGAAGGAGGGAGGGACTACGAGCAGTACTTC. The chain uses TRBV7-8 and TRBJ2-5; 7 positions agree with TRBD2. TRBJ2-7 matches the DNA end more closely, so the J call is doubtful. Germline lookup yields CDR1 SGHVS and CDR2 FQNEAQ. The CDR3 is 14 amino acids.

The chain combines TRBV7-9 with TRBJ2-1; 11 bases are shared with TRBD1. The CDR3 is made up of 16 amino acids. V shed 4 bases, J shed 7 bases, and the junction held 9 bases outside the gene matches. Germline V CDR1 and CDR2: SEHNR, FQNEAQ (reference sequence). The CDR3: CASSSRDRGKLNEQFF. CDR3 nucleotides: TGTGCCAGCAGCTCCAGGGACAGGGGGAAATTGAATGAGCAGTTCTTC.

This rearrangement joins TRBV6-5 to TRBJ2-7; TRBD2 matches 8 bases. In germline, CDR1 is MNHEY, CDR2 SVGAGI. This CDR3 is built from 16 residues. The trim removed 0 bases at V and 3 bases at J, leaving 7 bases unmatched. The CDR3 DNA sequence: TGTGCCAGCAGTTACTCGGGAGCGGGGGCGTTCTACGAGCAGTACTTC. It yields the protein CASSYSGAGAFYEQYF.

This chain links TRBV5-1 with TRBJ1-2; the match to TRBD1 covers 7 bases. CDR3 length equals 15 residues. The V gene's germline CDR1 is SGHRS and CDR2 YFSETQ. Germline trimming cut 3 bases from V and 4 bases from J; bases unmatched to any gene: 9. The DNA for the CDR3 is TGCGCCAGCAGCTGGAGACAGGGAGCCCCCTATGGCTACACCTTC. Translated: CASSWRQGAPYGYTF.

V is TRBV19 and J is TRBJ2-7; 8 bases line up with TRBD1. V shed 7 bases and J 4 bases; nucleotides not matched to a gene: 6. The CDR3 is made up of 13 amino acids. The germline gives CDR1 LNHDA, CDR2 SQIVND (reference sequence). Here the CDR3 DNA reads TGTGCCAGTAAGGGGGACAGGTATTACGAGCAGTACTTC. This encodes CASKGDRYYEQYF.